This is a list of T cell receptor beta chains from one sample in a study of T cells in Graves' hyperthyroidism and ophthalmopathy. TCRdb re-analysed the multiplex PCR reads in MiXCR, keeping a single row per CDR3 protein. The sample lists approximately 400,000 distinct CDR3 sequences; 19% were seen once. The source material was blood. Every receptor here comes from a woman under 30 with Graves' hyperthyroidism. Both conserved end residues are part of each CDR3. The D gene is left open where the match is weak. Where a row states a size, it is once, few, many or the class of an expanded clone; other rows omit it.

abundance: many; j_gene: TRBJ2-7; v_gene: TRBV12-3/TRBV12-4; d_gene: -; CDR3nt: TGTGCCAGCAGTCCGAGAGAGTGGTACGAGCAGTACTTC; CDR3aa: CASSPREWYEQYF
abundance: few; j_gene: TRBJ1-2; v_gene: TRBV10-3; d_gene: TRBD1; CDR3nt: TGTGCCATCAGGTCCTCCACAGGGGATTATGGCTACACCTTC; CDR3aa: CAIRSSTGDYGYTF
abundance: many; j_gene: TRBJ1-2; v_gene: TRBV20-1; d_gene: -; CDR3nt: TGCAGTGCTAGCCTACAGCCCCTTAACTATGGCTACACCTTC; CDR3aa: CSASLQPLNYGYTF
abundance: many; j_gene: TRBJ2-7; v_gene: TRBV6-1; d_gene: -; CDR3nt: TGTGCCAGCAGTGAGGGGTGGGTTAGGCTCGCAATCTCCTACGAGCAGTACTTC; CDR3aa: CASSEGWVRLAISYEQYF
abundance: many; j_gene: TRBJ2-5; v_gene: TRBV3-1; d_gene: TRBD2; CDR3nt: TGTGCCAGCAGCCACGGGGGGCAAGAGACCCAGTACTTC; CDR3aa: CASSHGGQETQYF
abundance: many; j_gene: TRBJ2-1; v_gene: TRBV6-1; d_gene: TRBD2; CDR3nt: TGTGCCAGCACCCAGCGGGGGGCGAGAAATGAGCAGTTCTTC; CDR3aa: CASTQRGARNEQFF
abundance: few; j_gene: TRBJ1-5; v_gene: TRBV6-1; d_gene: -; CDR3nt: TGTGCCAGCAGTCCAAAGGTGAGGGTTAATCAGCCCCAGCATTTT; CDR3aa: CASSPKVRVNQPQHF
abundance: many; j_gene: TRBJ2-5; v_gene: TRBV29-1; d_gene: -; CDR3nt: TGCAGCGGTTCCCCTTCCGGACGGATGGTACAGTACTTC; CDR3aa: CSGSPSGRMVQYF
abundance: many; j_gene: TRBJ2-7; v_gene: TRBV28; d_gene: -; CDR3nt: TGTGCCAGCACCCCTGGGCCCTACGAGCAGTACTTC; CDR3aa: CASTPGPYEQYF
abundance: many; j_gene: TRBJ1-5; v_gene: TRBV7-2; d_gene: TRBD1; CDR3nt: TGTGCCAGCAGCTTTCAACAGGGGGCAGGACAGCCCCAGCATTTT; CDR3aa: CASSFQQGAGQPQHF
abundance: many; j_gene: TRBJ2-5; v_gene: TRBV11-1; d_gene: TRBD2; CDR3nt: TGTGCCAGCAGTTCTAGGACTAGCGGGGGGAAAAACCAAGAGACCCAGTACTTC; CDR3aa: CASSSRTSGGKNQETQYF
abundance: -; j_gene: TRBJ1-1; v_gene: TRBV5-1; d_gene: -; CDR3nt: TGCGCCAGCAGCGCCTCCTCAGGGGTGAGCACTGAAGCTTTCTTT; CDR3aa: CASSASSGVSTEAFF
abundance: many; j_gene: TRBJ2-2; v_gene: TRBV28; d_gene: TRBD1; CDR3nt: TGTGCCAGCAGCCCCGGATTTGGGACAGGGGTGACCGGGGAGCTGTTTTTT; CDR3aa: CASSPGFGTGVTGELFF
abundance: many; j_gene: TRBJ2-7; v_gene: TRBV20-1; d_gene: TRBD1; CDR3nt: TGCAGTGCTCCCCTGAACTGGGACAGGGCTAAGTACGAGCAGTACTTC; CDR3aa: CSAPLNWDRAKYEQYF